These 14 T cell receptor beta chains were all obtained from the same sample, sequenced in a study of response to subunit inactivated influenza vaccine. TCRdb passed the RT-PCR reads through MiXCR, listing each CDR3 protein once. This sample yields 450,000 to 600,000 distinct CDR3 sequences, of which 6% to 9% are seen a single time; over 10% belongs to the top ten. Sample: PBMCs from blood, taken 23 months after vaccination. These receptors were taken from a man aged 50 to 75 who received an inactivated influenza vaccine.

The chain joins TRBV5-1 to TRBJ2-2; 9 nucleotides line up with TRBD1. V shed 4 bases, J shed 7 bases, and the junction held 8 bases outside the gene matches. CDR3 length: 15 residues. Germline CDR1 SGHRS, CDR2 YFSETQ. The DNA of the CDR3 is TGCGCCAGCAGCCCCCCGGGACAGGGTATCGGGGAGCTGTTTTTT. Its translation is CASSPPGQGIGELFF.

This clonotype was seen more than once but under ten times. The chain uses TRBV5-5 and TRBJ2-3, with 10 bases lining up with TRBD1. Germline lookup yields CDR1 SGHKS and CDR2 YYEKEE (reference sequence). The CDR3 totals 15 residues. J lost 5 bases, V lost 4 bases, and 7 bases had no gene match. CDR3: CASSPGTGVRDTQYF. CDR3 DNA: TGTGCCAGCAGCCCCGGGACAGGGGTCAGAGATACGCAGTATTTT.

Only a few counts were recorded for this clonotype. This chain joins TRBV6-5 and TRBJ2-7, with D maybe TRBD2 (5 bases). Trimming removed 10 bases at V and 2 bases at J, with 12 bases between. CDR1 is MNHEY and CDR2 is SVGAGI in the germline V gene. The CDR3 is 12 amino acids. The CDR3 DNA sequence: TGTGCCACCACCGGGATCGCCTACGAGCAGTACTTC. The encoded protein is CATTGIAYEQYF.

This clonotype was counted a few times. This sequence joins TRBV20-1 and TRBJ2-5; D is undetermined. CDR1 and CDR2 (germline): DFQATT, SNEGSKA (reference sequence). The ends were cut back, 6 bases at V and 0 bases at J, with 8 bases in the middle. CDR3 length: 12 residues. CDR3 protein: CSAREYQETQYF. The CDR3 nucleotides are TGCAGTGCACGCGAGTACCAAGAGACCCAGTACTTC.

The rearrangement links TRBV7-2 to TRBJ2-4, with 8 bases lining up with TRBD1. Per the germline V gene, CDR1 is SGHTA and CDR2 is FQGNSA. The CDR3 is 16 amino acids. Trimming at V came to 4 bases and at J to 0 bases, leaving 5 bases not matched to a gene. DNA of the CDR3: TGTGCCAGCAGCTGGACAGGGCTTCTAGCCAAAAACATTCAGTACTTC. Translated: CASSWTGLLAKNIQYF.

This clonotype was picked up a small number of times. The chain links TRBV20-1 to TRBJ1-5; D uncertain. Trimming removed 1 base at V and 0 bases at J, with 13 bases between. Germline assignment: CDR1 DFQATT and CDR2 SNEGSKA (reference sequence). The CDR3 has 16 amino acids. The CDR3 reads CSARAKTGYSNQPQHF. CDR3 DNA: TGCAGTGCTAGAGCCAAGACCGGATATAGCAATCAGCCCCAGCATTTT.

This chain uses TRBV16 with TRBJ1-1; D gene uncertain. V was pared by 1 base and J by 5 bases, with 14 bases between. Germline V gene lookup returns CDR1 KGHSY and CDR2 FQNENV. The CDR3 is 15 residues long. CDR3 region: CASSQLYGTETEAFF. CDR3 sequence (DNA): TGTGCCAGCAGCCAATTGTACGGCACCGAAACTGAAGCTTTCTTT.

J is TRBJ1-5 and V is TRBV28; a possible D gene is TRBD1 (6 bases). There are 16 residues in the CDR3. The V gene lost 2 bases and the J gene lost 4 bases, with 15 bases spanning the gap. The germline V gene encodes CDR1 MDHEN and CDR2 SYDVKM. This chain's CDR3 is CASSLAGMGTNQPQHF. The CDR3 coding sequence is TGTGCCAGCAGTTTAGCAGGGATGGGGACAAATCAGCCCCAGCATTTT.

The chain has TRBV7-8 and TRBJ2-1; D might be TRBD2 (5 bases). The V and J ends lost 6 bases and 3 bases respectively, with 12 bases between them. Germline V lookup: CDR1 SGHVS, CDR2 FQNEAQ. The CDR3 is 14 residues long. The CDR3 region is CASSWTGFYNEQFF. In nucleotides, the CDR3 is TGTGCCAGCAGTTGGACGGGATTCTACAATGAGCAGTTCTTC.

The sample holds many counts of this clonotype. This rearrangement joins TRBV6-2 or TRBV6-3 to TRBJ2-7, with 10 positions matching TRBD1. The CDR3 is 17 residues long. The V segment lost 6 bases and the J segment 2 bases; nucleotides outside the gene matches: 13. CDR1 and CDR2 (germline): MNHEY, SVGEGT. The CDR3: CASSYRRDRGSTYEQYF. The CDR3 DNA follows: TGTGCCAGCAGCTACAGACGGGACAGGGGATCAACCTACGAGCAGTACTTC.

This clonotype was seen ten or more times. Here the CDR3 DNA reads TGCGCCAGCAGCCAATCCCCGGGACGGGTGTTGTATGAGCAGTTCTTC. Protein product: CASSQSPGRVLYEQFF. The chain couples TRBV4-3 to TRBJ2-1; the D gene could be TRBD1 or TRBD2 (5 bases each). Trimming took off 2 bases at V and 8 bases at J, with 19 bases between the two ends. From germline, CDR1 is LGHNA and CDR2 YSLEER. The CDR3 has 16 amino acids.

This clonotype was counted a few times. V usage is TRBV5-1 and J usage is TRBJ2-1; 8 bases fit TRBD2. Germline CDR1 SGHRS, CDR2 YFSETQ. The CDR3 contains 18 residues. The J segment lost 11 bases and the V segment lost 0 bases, leaving 19 bases of the junction unmatched. CDR3 bases: TGCGCCAGCAGCTTGGGTACCGTGGGGAGACTAGCGCCCCCTAAGCAGTTCTTC. Protein: CASSLGTVGRLAPPKQFF.

This clonotype occurred many times. The V call is TRBV18, the J call TRBJ2-7; 7 bases map to TRBD1. The CDR3 is 14 residues long. V shed 5 bases, J shed 3 bases, and the junction held 7 bases outside the gene matches. Germline CDR1 and CDR2: KGHSH and LQKENI. The chain's CDR3 is CASSYSRDSYEQYF. In DNA form, the CDR3 reads TGTGCCAGCTCATATTCCCGGGACAGCTACGAGCAGTACTTC.

The chain combines TRBV21-1 with TRBJ2-7. TRBV21-1 is recorded as a pseudogene. This CDR3 is 12 amino acids long. For the CDR3, the DNA is TGTGCCAGCAGCAAAGAGGCGGACGAGCAGTACTTC. This sequence encodes CASSKEADEQYF.